This section outlines one TCR beta chain sequence together with its context. The antigen is unknown. CDR3 size: 13 residues. Germline V lookup: CDR1 MNHNS, CDR2 SASEGT. V shed 5 bases and J shed 10 bases, with 16 bases lying between them. This specimen comes from a study of OX40 agonist ivuxolimab in advanced cancers. The wider study: At 75% to 90% male, the cohort had a mean age of approximately 60 years, ranging from about 23 to 79. Earlier anti-PD-1, anti-PD-L1 or anti-CTLA-4 therapy was permitted; around 40% had received some. Regarding the study as a whole: Fewer expanded clones were found on average in CD4+ than in CD8+ T cells. Dose levels from 0.1 to 3.0 mg/kg saw CD4+ and CD8+ blood T cells expand clonally by week 6.

Profiling relied on immunoSEQ multiplex PCR, and the TCRdb table lists in-frame clones only, not all of them. The table records approximately 66,000 clones, around 84% of them present only once. The TCR originated in an adult with an advanced solid tumor such as melanoma, head and neck, liver or kidney cancer. Sequencing used CD4+ or CD8+ T cells sorted from blood, obtained in a trial of the OX40 agonist ivuxolimab. The chain combines TRBV6-1 with TRBJ2-3; D assignment may be TRBD1 or TRBD2 (5 bases each). CDR3 sequence: CASSFGATQAQYF. The DNA of the CDR3 is TGTGCCAGCAGTTTCGGGGCCACCCAGGCGCAGTATTTT.